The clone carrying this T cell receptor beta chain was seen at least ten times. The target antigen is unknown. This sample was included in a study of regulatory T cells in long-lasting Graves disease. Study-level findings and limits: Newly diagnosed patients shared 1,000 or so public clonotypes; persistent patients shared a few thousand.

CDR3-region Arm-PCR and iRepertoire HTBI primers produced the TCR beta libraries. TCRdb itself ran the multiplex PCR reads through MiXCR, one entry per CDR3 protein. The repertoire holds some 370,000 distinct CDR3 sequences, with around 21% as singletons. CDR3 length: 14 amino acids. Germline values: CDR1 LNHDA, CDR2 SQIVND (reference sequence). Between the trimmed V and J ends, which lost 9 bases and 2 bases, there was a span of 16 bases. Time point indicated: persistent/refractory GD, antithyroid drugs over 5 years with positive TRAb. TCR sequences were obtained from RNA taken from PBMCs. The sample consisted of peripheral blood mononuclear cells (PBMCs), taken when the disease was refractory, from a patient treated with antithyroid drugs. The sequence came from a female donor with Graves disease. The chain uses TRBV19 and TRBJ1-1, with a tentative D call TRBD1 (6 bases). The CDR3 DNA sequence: TGTGCCAGCAGACCTTACAGGGAAAACACTGAAGCTTTCTTT. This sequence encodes CASRPYRENTEAFF.